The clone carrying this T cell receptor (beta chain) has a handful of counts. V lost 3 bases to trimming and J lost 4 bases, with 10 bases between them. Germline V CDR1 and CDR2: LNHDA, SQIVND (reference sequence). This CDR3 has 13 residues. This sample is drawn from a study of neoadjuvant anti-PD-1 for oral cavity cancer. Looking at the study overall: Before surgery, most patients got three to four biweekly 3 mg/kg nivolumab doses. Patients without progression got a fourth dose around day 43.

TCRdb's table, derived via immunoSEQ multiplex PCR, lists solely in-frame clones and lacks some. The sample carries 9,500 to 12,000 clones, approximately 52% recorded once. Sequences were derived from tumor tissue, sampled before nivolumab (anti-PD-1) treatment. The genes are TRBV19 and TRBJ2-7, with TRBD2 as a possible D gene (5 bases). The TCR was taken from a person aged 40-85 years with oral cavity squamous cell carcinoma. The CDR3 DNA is TGTGCCAGTAGTATGAACAGCGGTTACGAGCAGTACTTC. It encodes CASSMNSGYEQYF.